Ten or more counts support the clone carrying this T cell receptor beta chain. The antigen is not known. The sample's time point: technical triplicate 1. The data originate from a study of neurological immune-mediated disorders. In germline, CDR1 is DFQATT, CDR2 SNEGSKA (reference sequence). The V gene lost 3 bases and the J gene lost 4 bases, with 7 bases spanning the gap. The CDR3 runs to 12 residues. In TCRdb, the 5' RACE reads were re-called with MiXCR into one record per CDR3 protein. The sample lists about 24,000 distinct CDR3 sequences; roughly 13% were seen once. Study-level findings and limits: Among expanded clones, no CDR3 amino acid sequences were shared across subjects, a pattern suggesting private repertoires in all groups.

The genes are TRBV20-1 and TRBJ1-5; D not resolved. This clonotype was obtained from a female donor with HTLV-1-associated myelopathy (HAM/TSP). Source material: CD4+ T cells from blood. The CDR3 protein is CSASRFNQPQHF. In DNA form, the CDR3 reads TGCAGTGCTAGCCGCTTTAATCAGCCCCAGCATTTT.